Detailed here is one TCR beta chain. Its target is unknown. V gave up 6 bases and J gave up 7 bases; unmatched junction bases: 8. CDR1 and CDR2 (germline): DFQATT, SNEGSKA (reference sequence). The CDR3 is 14 residues long. At least 7 million PBMCs were isolated per sample. Then a second PCR, running roughly 6 to 12 cycles, was carried out with a sample-barcoded 5' primer and a J-beta primer mix. A single record per CDR3 protein comes from TCRdb applying MiXCR to the 5' RACE reads. The repertoire holds 2 million or so distinct CDR3 sequences, with about 50% as singletons. This specimen belongs to a study of blood T cells in healthy people across ages. Study-wide results and limits: Diversity of TCR beta correlated strongly with naive T cell percentage. Versus aged donors, long-lived donors had higher diversity and more naive CD4+ cells.

Sequencing used blood. The clonotype originates from a woman in her forties in good health. The chain links TRBV20-1 to TRBJ1-4, with 10 bases identical to TRBD1. This chain's CDR3 is CSAETGGLSEKLFF. The CDR3 nucleotides are TGCAGTGCCGAGACAGGGGGCTTAAGTGAAAAACTGTTTTTT.